The present T cell receptor beta chain was sequenced within a study of cytomegalovirus exposure and HLA in healthy donors (dated by TCRdb to about 2017). Background on the whole study: An earlier analysis of several hundred of the donors reported 250 to 300 Gb of sequence data and 117 million unique TCR beta sequences from 190 million or so T cells. An early release that covered about 600 HLA-typed donors contained 300 to 350 gigabases of sequencing data and tens of millions of unique TCR sequences. Among the roughly 380 genotyped donors, roughly 80% belonged to the genetic ancestry cluster associated with self-reported Caucasian donors. The study was designed to test whether signatures of past pathogen exposure could be identified by cataloging public T cell receptors. Using immunosequencing, the study profiled T cell repertoires from fewer than 850 subjects and related those repertoires to cytomegalovirus serostatus. A separate validation cohort of 100 to 150 different subjects was used in addition to the roughly 700-subject first cohort. The study combined high-throughput TCR immunosequencing, statistical association of individual TCRs with disease status, and machine learning to predict cytomegalovirus infection status. A later analysis re-examined previously published TCR beta repertoires from 600 to 700 donors and added high-resolution HLA genotyping to investigate patterns of TCR occurrence. Rather than drawing on any new phenotypic data, the later analysis identified candidate immune exposures from TCR beta sequences and the way those sequences occurred across donors. To decide whether each TCR beta V gene segment behaved as functional or pseudogenic, an earlier analysis of over 500 of the donors relied on high-throughput TCR beta sequencing. Alongside the repertoire data, information on donor age, sex, ethnicity and CMV serostatus was compiled. Genome-wide SNP genotypes for about 65% of the 666 donors were used in a later genetic analysis, which treated that subset as a discovery cohort. Every discovery cohort repertoire had been produced on one sequencing platform. Class I and class II HLA loci were covered by the typing at four-digit resolution. Typing coverage varied by locus: about 620-630 donors for A, B, C, DRB1 and DQB1; more than 500 for DQA1; 606 for DPA1; some 470 for DPB1. Because of strong linkage in the cohort, five DR-DQ haplotypes were treated as single units for association and clustering. Among around 400 genotyped donors of the cohort, an average of about 240,000 unique TCR beta nucleotide sequences was sequenced per donor, of which about 18% were non-productive.

Library preparation used the immunoSEQ multiplex PCR assay. The multiplex PCR relied on a mix of 60 forward primers for TCR Vbeta segments and 13 reverse primers for TCR Jbeta segments. A multiplex PCR assay on genomic DNA amplified the CDR3 region of rearranged TCR beta genes. The amplified TCR beta libraries were sequenced on the Illumina HiSeq System as 87-base-pair reads. In the authors' own workflow: Across the roughly 600 repertoires, a later analysis counted tens of millions of unique TCR beta chains, approximately 12 million of which were shared by at least two donors. Raw reads were error-corrected and collapsed into unique sequences by a nearest-neighbor algorithm in which closely related sequences were merged to remove PCR and sequencing errors. Alignment of CDR3 sequences to IMGT reference sequences was used to assign V, D and J gene segments. Each retained sequence needed at least a six-nucleotide match to both a V gene segment and a J gene segment. Rearrangements were called productive when the CDR3 lacked stop codons and stayed in frame with V and J; all others were non-productive. CDR3 was defined according to IMGT convention as the region running from the second conserved V-encoded cysteine to the conserved J-encoded phenylalanine. The earlier analysis of roughly 590 of the donors excluded sequences that lacked an unambiguous match to a single V gene segment. In an earlier analysis of approximately 590 of the donors, V segments were called functional above 56.7% productive rearrangements and were called segregating when the between-donor standard deviation exceeded 5%. To diagnose cytomegalovirus status from the catalog of TCR beta chain sequences, a statistical classification framework was built. A later analysis assigned V and J genes by comparing TCR nucleotide sequences with IMGT/GENE-DB human TR gene sequences. A later analysis assigned CDR3 sequences and most-parsimonious VDJ recombination scenarios with the TCRdist pipeline. In a later analysis, each TCR beta chain was defined by its CDR3 amino acid sequence together with its V-gene family, and reads without a unique V-gene family were excluded. As a way to deal with suspected cross-contamination and a sequencing artifact, a later analysis dropped under 600 nucleotide sequences that were highly shared and had low generation probability. For each public chain, a later analysis derived a clonal expansion index from normalized ranks of inferred template counts within each repertoire. A later analysis computed generation probabilities with a VDJ recombination model fitted to out-of-frame rearrangements, and checked the results against IGoR. Hypergeometric tests were used in a later analysis to score TCR-TCR, TCR-HLA and TCR-CMV co-occurrence, with a repertoire-size bias correction applied to the TCR pairs. A later analysis estimated false discovery rates by permuting HLA or CMV assignments 20 times. A later analysis grouped co-occurring TCRs with DBSCAN, adding TCRdist sequence similarity when clustering within HLA-allele-positive subsets. Co-occurrence clustering excluded repertoires with fewer than 30,000 or more than 120,000 public chains, plus five with anomalous nucleotide sharing. TCRdb carries this immuneACCESS record with in-frame sequences only. Its versions omit some clonotypes, under half of them owing to an unresolved V gene in the studies checked, with the rest unexplained. That table gives V, J and clone size, and the DNA gave D and trimming. Counted in this sample were about 160,000 clones; 60% to 85% of them appeared once. The ten largest clonotypes hold 3.7% of the sample.

The junction shows trimming of 0 bases on V and 5 bases on J, plus 17 bases between the germline ends. From the cysteine through the phenylalanine, the CDR3 covers 16 amino acids. The kept DNA is CDR3 alone, 48 bases in frame from the first base. Via the germline V gene, CDR1 is SGHRS and CDR2 YFSETQ. This clone has a handful of counts. It has no known antigen specificity. Per-base quality was not reported, and no clone a single base away is much larger than it. Study-level results and caveats: Some IMGT-functional V segments, including TRBV6-2 and TRBV6-3, could not be told apart with the 87-base-pair reads, so those segments were excluded. An association between a missense DCLRE1C variant and V-gene and J-gene trimming of TCR beta chains was found in a later genetic analysis and replicated in an independent cohort. Most TCR sequences were observed very rarely across donors, whereas some public TCRs were present in many individuals. Because HLA typing was missing for some donors at each locus, association tests included only the typed subset. Only TCR beta chains were sequenced in this cohort, and the absence of alpha or paired-chain data limited detectable features. A further reported finding was that TCR beta sequences accurately predicted the HLA-A and HLA-B alleles for most subjects in the first cohort. Roughly uniform sequencing depth across donors was assumed in presence/absence analyses, although this assumption may not hold. Assigning TCR associations to individual alleles was difficult when HLA alleles, especially DR and DQ, strongly co-occurred. A total of about 150 TCR beta chains were listed by the study as associated with cytomegalovirus. Because counts were too low, roughly 18 rarely observed V segments, including chromosome 9 orphons, were left out of the earlier analysis of several hundred of the donors. According to a later analysis, TCR association rates differed among HLA loci, with DRB1 alleles showing the most associated TCRs and HLA-C alleles showing the fewest. A few of the identified cytomegalovirus-associated TCR beta chains were confirmed in vitro to be specific for cytomegalovirus antigens. A later analysis found that HLA-associated TCR beta chains were more clonally expanded and had lower generation probabilities than equally common non-associated chains. A later analysis associated about 17,000 TCR beta sequences with specific HLA alleles at a false discovery rate of 0.05. In a later genetic analysis, fewer N-insertions in productive TCRs were reported among donors in an Asian-associated ancestry cluster than the roughly 700-donor mean. Linkage disequilibrium might explain the correlated functional status among segregating V segments, but an unknown experimental factor could not be ruled out. The only immune exposure information available for the cohort was CMV serostatus. Several of the top co-occurrence clusters appeared to be linked to parvovirus B19, influenza, CMV and Epstein-Barr virus, according to a later analysis. A cluster of highly shared sequence variants was judged likely to represent a technical artifact of the sequencing pipeline. It was suggested by the authors that the approach could potentially be generalized to other disease states and immunological phenotypes. In an earlier analysis of 587 of the donors, most TCR beta V segments appeared in productive rearrangements about 87% or about 30% of the time, broadly matching IMGT annotations. The classifier was reported to diagnose cytomegalovirus status with high specificity and sensitivity in both the original and validation cohorts. A later analysis found that most CMV-associated TCR beta chains appeared HLA-restricted, with HLA associations seemingly driven largely by CMV exposure.

The cohort was made up of approximately 670 healthy bone marrow donors. All cohort members were sampled while nominally healthy, although unrecorded immune exposures were likely present. The donor was CMV seropositive and was included in the group of some 290 seropositive cohort members. Every donor gave a peripheral blood sample, and the peripheral blood mononuclear cells from that sample were used for TCR beta sequencing. Genomic DNA was extracted from the blood cell samples with the Qiagen DNeasy Blood Extraction Kit. The rearranged segments are TRBV5-1 and TRBJ1-2, with a tentative D gene TRBD1 over 5 matching bases. The sequenced sample was PBMCs. This receptor was identified in a man aged 30 to 39 in good health and CMV-seropositive. The DNA sequence is given as TGCGCCAGCAGCTTGGAACCTGGAGGGAGGGGTTATGGCTACACCTTC. The encoded protein is CASSLEPGGRGYGYTF.